These 26 T cell receptor beta chains came from one sample sequenced in a study of CD8 T cells in ankylosing spondylitis. From the 5' RACE reads, TCRdb called clonotypes with MiXCR, one entry per CDR3 protein. The data contain some 800,000 distinct CDR3 sequences, 10% to 15% of them seen just once; the ten biggest clones take up 0.51%. Overall study findings and caveats: A motif of 8 or 9 highly homologous TCR beta variants was seen as apparently characteristic of ankylosing spondylitis blood.

These receptors' antigens are unknown. Sequencing input: blood, either unsorted or a sorted T cell fraction (not recorded which). The receptors shown here come from a male donor with ankylosing spondylitis.

This chain links TRBV7-2 with TRBJ2-2, with 7 bases matching TRBD2. The V gene end was trimmed by 0 bases and the J gene end by 6 bases; junction bases not matched to a gene: 4. CDR1 and CDR2 (germline): SGHTA, FQGNSA. The CDR3 has 15 residues. CDR3 nucleotides: TGTGCCAGCAGCTTAGCGGGGGGGACGTCCGGGGAGCTGTTTTTT. As protein: CASSLAGGTSGELFF.

The rearrangement uses TRBV4-3 and TRBJ1-2; 7 bases line up with TRBD1. CDR3 size: 13 residues. Unmatched junction bases numbered 4, after V lost 2 bases and J lost 7 bases. CDR1 is LGHNA and CDR2 is YSLEER in the germline V gene. CDR3 DNA: TGCGCCAGCAGCCAAAAGACAGGGATTGGCTACACCTTC. Amino acids: CASSQKTGIGYTF.

This clonotype showed up many times. This chain uses TRBV5-1 with TRBJ2-5; D is possibly TRBD2 (5 bases). Per germline, CDR1 SGHRS and CDR2 YFSETQ. CDR3 length equals 14 residues. V lost 2 bases to trimming and J lost 3 bases, with 11 bases between them. CDR3 bases: TGCGCCAGCAGCTTAGGACTGAATGAAGAGACCCAGTACTTC. The encoded protein is CASSLGLNEETQYF.

A few counts support this clonotype. The J gene is TRBJ2-3, the V gene TRBV11-2, with 8 bases lining up with TRBD2. The V gene end was trimmed by 8 bases and the J gene end by 5 bases; junction bases not matched to a gene: 21. The germline V gene encodes CDR1 SGHAT and CDR2 FQNNGV. CDR3 length: 18 amino acids. This chain's CDR3 is CASGPFNPRGGMGDTQYF. The CDR3 nucleotides read TGTGCCAGCGGCCCATTTAATCCCCGGGGGGGCATGGGAGATACGCAGTATTTT.

This clonotype was counted ten times or more. At one of its ends the junction is not consistent with the germline gene, which may arise from a read error. The rearrangement links TRBV5-1 to TRBJ2-7; TRBD1 matches at 7 bases. This CDR3 region has 17 residues. The germline V gene encodes CDR1 SGHRS and CDR2 YFSETQ. CDR3 in DNA: TGCGCCAGCAGCCGGGTAGCCTCCGGGACAGTGACCTACGGGCAGTACTTC. It specifies CASSRVASGTVTYGQYF.

This clonotype was observed at least ten times. One junction end disagrees with the germline gene, perhaps due to a read error. The V gene is TRBV7-2, the J gene TRBJ2-7, with a tentative D call TRBD1 (6 bases). The germline V gene encodes CDR1 SGHTA and CDR2 FQGNSA. The CDR3 covers 13 residues. CDR3 protein: CASSLGASYEQYF. CDR3 nucleotide sequence: TGCGCCAGCAGCTTGGGGGCGTCCTACGAGCAGTACTTC.

The table lists this clonotype with a few counts. The chain employs TRBV20-1 and TRBJ1-1, with 7 bases identical to TRBD1. The CDR3 covers 11 residues. V trimming: 3 bases; J trimming: 6 bases; junction bases outside the gene matches: 1. The germline V gene has CDR1 DFQATT and CDR2 SNEGSKA (reference sequence). CDR3 protein: CSASRGSEAFF. Here the CDR3 DNA reads TGCAGTGCTAGCAGGGGGTCTGAAGCTTTCTTT.

This clonotype was counted only a few times. The chain links TRBV29-1 to TRBJ1-4, with a possible D match to TRBD1 (5 bases). This CDR3 region has 13 residues. Germline V gives CDR1 SQVTM, CDR2 ANQGSEA. Trimming removed 7 bases at V and 10 bases at J, with 19 bases between. The CDR3 region has the DNA TGCAGCGCCCCGACAGCTCCTACTGGAAAACTGTTTTTT. It yields the protein CSAPTAPTGKLFF.

This clonotype was seen a few times. The CDR3 DNA sequence: TGTGCCAGCAGTGCCCGGGCAAATAGCTACGAGCAGTACTTC. Protein product: CASSARANSYEQYF. This chain connects TRBV27 to TRBJ2-7; D not resolved. CDR1 and CDR2 from the germline V gene are MNHEY and SMNVEV (reference sequence). The CDR3 runs to 14 residues. V lost 5 bases, J lost 3 bases, and 14 bases lay in between.

The V call is TRBV6-5, the J call TRBJ1-1; D uncertain. The CDR3 is made up of 14 amino acids. The ends were cut back, 2 bases at V and 5 bases at J, with 12 bases in the middle. Germline loops: CDR1 MNHEY, CDR2 SVGAGI. The CDR3 loop is CASSYRASGTEAFF. CDR3 in DNA: TGTGCCAGCAGTTACAGGGCTTCGGGGACTGAAGCTTTCTTT.

This sequence joins TRBV5-4 and TRBJ1-3, with a possible D match to TRBD1 (5 bases). Germline V CDR1 and CDR2: SGHNT, YYREEE (reference sequence). This CDR3 comprises 17 residues. V was clipped by 3 bases and J by 0 bases, with 16 bases between them. This CDR3 reads CASSYGPGTRSGNTIYF. CDR3 DNA: TGTGCCAGCAGCTACGGGCCGGGGACCCGCTCTGGAAACACCATATATTTT.

This clonotype was seen a few times. The gene calls are TRBV6-5 and TRBJ2-5, with 9 bases that match TRBD1. With 4 bases clipped from V and 5 bases from J, the junction kept 14 bases outside the gene matches. CDR3 size: 17 residues. Germline values: CDR1 MNHEY, CDR2 SVGAGI. As DNA, the CDR3 is TGTGCCAGCAGTTTACACCCGGGACAGGGATCGTTCGAGACCCAGTACTTC. Encoded protein: CASSLHPGQGSFETQYF.

The sample holds many counts of this clonotype. The V and J genes are TRBV5-1 and TRBJ1-2, with D unresolved. The V and J ends lost 2 bases and 0 bases respectively, with 8 bases between them. The CDR3 sequence is 14 residues long. Per germline, CDR1 SGHRS and CDR2 YFSETQ. Here the CDR3 DNA reads TGCGCCAGCAGCTTCCAGGCTTCTAACTATGGCTACACCTTC. Its translation is CASSFQASNYGYTF.

The chain is built from TRBV28 and TRBJ2-1; D is possibly TRBD2 (6 bases). The CDR3 totals 16 residues. V was shortened by 7 bases and J by 2 bases, with 18 bases between the two germline ends. Germline V gene data show CDR1 as MDHEN and CDR2 as SYDVKM. The CDR3 loop reads CASTPYASETYNEQFF. The CDR3 DNA reads TGTGCCAGCACCCCTTACGCTAGCGAGACCTACAATGAGCAGTTCTTC.

This rearrangement joins TRBV2 to TRBJ1-5; the D is unclear. V shed 5 bases and J shed 1 base, with 12 bases lying between them. The CDR3 runs 15 residues. The germline V gene has CDR1 SNHLY and CDR2 FYNNEI. CDR3 protein: CASSLELPSNQPQHF. The CDR3 nucleotides are TGTGCCAGCAGTCTGGAACTCCCGAGCAATCAGCCCCAGCATTTT.

This clonotype was counted between two and nine times. The junction departs from germline at one end; a sequencing error may be responsible. This chain joins TRBV28 and TRBJ1-4; no clear D. The germline V gene encodes CDR1 MDHEN and CDR2 SYDVKM. The CDR3 totals 12 residues. Here the CDR3 reads CAGSGSNEKLFF. The CDR3 DNA follows: TGTGCCGGCAGCGGGAGTAATGAAAAACTGTTTTTT.

This clonotype was detected many times. V and J are TRBV7-2 and TRBJ2-2, with 9 bases matching TRBD2. The germline gives CDR1 SGHTA, CDR2 FQGNSA. This CDR3 has 16 residues. J lost 5 bases, V lost 3 bases, and 7 bases had no gene match. The CDR3 nucleotides are TGTGCCAGCAGCTTTACCCCGGGACTAGCAACCGGGGAGCTGTTTTTT. Amino acids: CASSFTPGLATGELFF.

This clonotype has a handful of counts. The rearrangement uses TRBV7-2 and TRBJ1-2, with 10 bases lining up with TRBD1. The ends lost 5 bases at V and 8 bases at J; junction bases unmatched: 17. Germline V gene data show CDR1 as SGHTA and CDR2 as FQGNSA. CDR3 length equals 17 residues. In nucleotides, the CDR3 is TGTGCCAGCAGCCTCCAGCCGGTCGGGACAGGGGCGCGGGGCTACACCTTC. It codes for CASSLQPVGTGARGYTF.

This chain links TRBV20-1 with TRBJ2-3; 13 positions agree with TRBD2. CDR1 and CDR2 (germline): DFQATT, SNEGSKA (reference sequence). J lost 6 bases, V lost 6 bases, and 15 bases had no gene match. This CDR3 has 17 residues. This CDR3 is CSAFLPRLAGGVDTQYF. CDR3 sequence (DNA): TGCAGTGCATTCCTCCCGCGACTAGCGGGAGGCGTGGATACGCAGTATTTT.

This clonotype was observed at least ten times. The chain employs TRBV20-1 and TRBJ2-7; D ambiguous. CDR3 length equals 12 residues. The germline V gene encodes CDR1 DFQATT and CDR2 SNEGSKA (reference sequence). Trimming shortened V by 3 bases and J by 9 bases, and 15 bases separated the two germline ends. Written as DNA, the CDR3 is TGCAGTGCTAGTTGGGCCGAGGCAGTGCAGTACTTC. Its protein product is CSASWAEAVQYF.

The chain joins TRBV7-3 to TRBJ2-6; D gene ambiguous. There are 15 residues in the CDR3. V was cut by 1 base and J by 1 base, with 5 bases left in between. The germline CDR1 and CDR2 sequences are SGHTA and FQGTGA. The chain's CDR3 is CASSLMGSGANVLTF. Written as DNA, the CDR3 is TGTGCCAGCAGCTTAATGGGTTCTGGGGCCAACGTCCTGACTTTC.

V is TRBV15 and J is TRBJ2-7; D might be TRBD1 (5 bases). Germline lookup yields CDR1 LNHNV and CDR2 YYDKDF (reference sequence). V was pared by 4 bases and J by 3 bases, with 10 bases between. There are 13 residues in the CDR3. The CDR3 region has the DNA TGTGCCACCAGCAAGGGGTCATTCTACGAGCAGTACTTC. Its translation: CATSKGSFYEQYF.

A few counts support this clonotype. The chain couples TRBV5-1 to TRBJ2-1; 10 positions match TRBD1. CDR1 and CDR2 from the germline V gene are SGHRS and YFSETQ. This CDR3 comprises 16 residues. Trimming removed 4 bases from V and 2 bases from J; junction bases left unmatched: 6. CDR3 bases: TGCGCCAGCAGCATCAGACAGGGGGCAACCTACAATGAGCAGTTCTTC. It translates to CASSIRQGATYNEQFF.

The chain links TRBV7-2 to TRBJ2-5; D may be TRBD2 (6 bases). Germline CDR1 is SGHTA and CDR2 is FQGNSA. V lost 5 bases, J lost 5 bases, and 15 bases lay in between. CDR3 length: 14 residues. CDR3 region: CASSRYLGGETQYF. The CDR3 DNA reads TGTGCCAGCAGCCGATACCTGGGGGGTGAGACCCAGTACTTC.

This clonotype was found a few times. The chain employs TRBV29-1 and TRBJ2-7; D is possibly TRBD2 (6 bases). This CDR3 comprises 15 residues. Trimming left V 0 bases short and J 5 bases short, with 17 bases between. Germline lookup yields CDR1 SQVTM and CDR2 ANQGSEA. CDR3 coding DNA: TGCAGCGTTGAAGATCGCTGGCGGGGATATGACGAGCAGTACTTC. Amino acid sequence: CSVEDRWRGYDEQYF.

This clonotype appeared many times. V usage is TRBV29-1 and J usage is TRBJ1-1; D uncertain. The CDR3 loop spans 12 amino acids. Germline CDR1 SQVTM, CDR2 ANQGSEA. V was pared by 4 bases and J by 1 base, with 7 bases between. Written as DNA, the CDR3 is TGCAGCGTTGCGTACAGGAACACTGAAGCTTTCTTT. Translated: CSVAYRNTEAFF.